This section outlines one TCR beta chain sequence together with its context. Its antigen is as yet unknown. The germline gives CDR1 DFQATT, CDR2 SNEGSKA (reference sequence). This CDR3 comprises 13 residues. The V and J ends lost 5 bases and 8 bases respectively, with 16 bases between them. This sample is part of a study of CD8 T cells in ankylosing spondylitis. Study results and caveats: About 8 highly homologous variants made up a TCR beta motif, and this motif appeared characteristic of ankylosing spondylitis blood.

Each CDR3 protein gets one entry after TCRdb re-called the 5' RACE reads with MiXCR. This sample carries about 500,000 distinct CDR3 sequences, roughly 13% of them seen once, and the ten largest clones take approximately 7%. This TCR was sampled from a male donor with ankylosing spondylitis. The V call is TRBV20-1, the J call TRBJ2-4; D uncertain. Sequencing was carried out using blood, either unsorted or a sorted T cell fraction (not recorded which). The CDR3 sequence is CSAPRSPTDIQYF. For the CDR3, the DNA is TGCAGTGCTCCCCGGTCCCCCACGGACATTCAGTACTTC.